The rows below give T cell receptor beta chains drawn from one sample of a study of blood T cell repertoires in COVID-19. Using immunoSEQ multiplex PCR, the repertoire was profiled, and TCRdb retains in-frame clones only, with some absent. This sample has 74,000 or so clones; about 88% occur once, and the top ten carry 8% to 10%. The sequenced sample consisted of peripheral blood. Source of these receptors: a man in his forties or fifties with active COVID-19. Each CDR3 is given with its conserved first and last residue. The D gene is left open where the match is weak. Rows give clone size only sometimes, using once, few, many, or a class for an expanded clone.

d_call: .; j_call: TRBJ2-3; v_call: TRBV9; clone_size: .; cdr3_nt: TGTGCCAGCAGCGTGGGCATAGGAAAGACAGATACGCAGTATTTT; cdr3_aa: CASSVGIGKTDTQYF
d_call: TRBD2; j_call: TRBJ2-1; v_call: TRBV7-3; clone_size: .; cdr3_nt: TGTGCCAGCAGCTCACAGCCCCTCCAAGCGGGGGCCAACAATGAGCAGTTCTTC; cdr3_aa: CASSSQPLQAGANNEQFF
d_call: TRBD1; j_call: TRBJ2-2; v_call: TRBV29-1; clone_size: few; cdr3_nt: TGCAGCGTCCTCGGGACAGTAACCGGGGAGCTGTTTTTT; cdr3_aa: CSVLGTVTGELFF
d_call: TRBD1; j_call: TRBJ1-1; v_call: TRBV18; clone_size: .; cdr3_nt: TGTGCCAGCTCACCGGCAGGGGGGCTTACTGAAGCTTTCTTT; cdr3_aa: CASSPAGGLTEAFF
d_call: .; j_call: TRBJ2-2; v_call: TRBV4-1; clone_size: few; cdr3_nt: TGCGCCAGCAGCCCGTCTGTCCTCACCGGGGAGCTGTTTTTT; cdr3_aa: CASSPSVLTGELFF
d_call: .; j_call: TRBJ2-5; v_call: TRBV7-8; clone_size: .; cdr3_nt: TGTGCCAGCAGCTTAGGGGCCGCGGTCGGGGGGACCCAGTACTTC; cdr3_aa: CASSLGAAVGGTQYF
d_call: .; j_call: TRBJ2-5; v_call: TRBV3-1/TRBV3-2; clone_size: .; cdr3_nt: TGTGCCAGCAGCCCAGTCGGGGAGACCCAGTACTTC; cdr3_aa: CASSPVGETQYF
d_call: TRBD1; j_call: TRBJ1-6; v_call: TRBV6-5; clone_size: .; cdr3_nt: TGTGCCAGCAGAAACAGGGGGCGAAATTCACCCCTCCACTTT; cdr3_aa: CASRNRGRNSPLHF
d_call: TRBD2; j_call: TRBJ2-7; v_call: TRBV27; clone_size: .; cdr3_nt: TGTGCCAGCAGGGGACTAGCGGGGGATTACGAGCAGTACTTC; cdr3_aa: CASRGLAGDYEQYF
d_call: .; j_call: TRBJ2-7; v_call: TRBV5-1; clone_size: .; cdr3_nt: TGCGCCAGCAGTTCATCAGGGTCCGAGCAGTACTTC; cdr3_aa: CASSSSGSEQYF
d_call: .; j_call: TRBJ2-2; v_call: TRBV20-1; clone_size: .; cdr3_nt: TGCAGTGCTAGTACCAGGGACACCGGGGAGCTGTTTTTT; cdr3_aa: CSASTRDTGELFF
d_call: TRBD1; j_call: TRBJ2-7; v_call: TRBV3-1/TRBV3-2; clone_size: .; cdr3_nt: TGTGCCAGCAGCCAAGCTGGGGGGACAGGGGCCTACGAGCAGTACTTC; cdr3_aa: CASSQAGGTGAYEQYF
d_call: TRBD1; j_call: TRBJ2-7; v_call: TRBV2; clone_size: .; cdr3_nt: TGTGCCAGCAGCCTACCGGGACAGGGTGGATTCGAGCAGTACTTC; cdr3_aa: CASSLPGQGGFEQYF
d_call: TRBD2; j_call: TRBJ2-3; v_call: TRBV3-1/TRBV3-2; clone_size: .; cdr3_nt: TGTGCCAGCAGCCAACCGGGACTAGCGGGGGTACTGTCGTATTTT; cdr3_aa: CASSQPGLAGVLSYF
d_call: .; j_call: TRBJ2-3; v_call: TRBV28; clone_size: .; cdr3_nt: TGTGCCAGCAGTATTCAGGGTTGGACAGATACGCAGTATTTT; cdr3_aa: CASSIQGWTDTQYF
d_call: .; j_call: TRBJ2-7; v_call: TRBV5-1; clone_size: .; cdr3_nt: TGCGCCAGCAGTTGGAAGGGGGACCTACAGCAGCAGTACTTC; cdr3_aa: CASSWKGDLQQQYF
d_call: .; j_call: TRBJ2-3; v_call: TRBV7-2; clone_size: .; cdr3_nt: TGTGCCAGCAGCCAAAATAAGGGGGTGGCAGATACGCAGTATTTT; cdr3_aa: CASSQNKGVADTQYF
d_call: TRBD1; j_call: TRBJ2-2; v_call: TRBV6-4; clone_size: .; cdr3_nt: TGTGCCAGCAGTCCCCAGGGGGATGACACCGGGGAGCTGTTTTTT; cdr3_aa: CASSPQGDDTGELFF
d_call: .; j_call: TRBJ1-1; v_call: TRBV7-2; clone_size: .; cdr3_nt: TGTGCCAGCAGCTTGAGGGGGGGCACTGAAGCTTTCTTT; cdr3_aa: CASSLRGGTEAFF
d_call: .; j_call: TRBJ1-3; v_call: TRBV13; clone_size: once; cdr3_nt: TGTGCCAGCAGCTTTTCCAGTTCTGGAAACACCATATATTTT; cdr3_aa: CASSFSSSGNTIYF
d_call: TRBD1; j_call: TRBJ2-2; v_call: TRBV27; clone_size: .; cdr3_nt: TGTGCCAGCAGTTTACTACAGGGGGTTCGCACCGGGGAGCTGTTTTTT; cdr3_aa: CASSLLQGVRTGELFF
d_call: .; j_call: TRBJ1-5; v_call: TRBV4-2; clone_size: .; cdr3_nt: TGTGCCAGCAGCCAAGAGATGACAATTCGACGAAGCCAGCCCCAGCATTTT; cdr3_aa: CASSQEMTIRRSQPQHF
d_call: .; j_call: TRBJ2-4; v_call: TRBV4-1; clone_size: .; cdr3_nt: TGCGCCAGCAGATCTGTCACGGCCGGGATAGCCAAAAACATTCAGTACTTC; cdr3_aa: CASRSVTAGIAKNIQYF
d_call: .; j_call: TRBJ1-5; v_call: TRBV27; clone_size: .; cdr3_nt: TGTGCCCCCTCCGCGGGGACCAACCAGCCCCAGCATTTT; cdr3_aa: CAPSAGTNQPQHF
d_call: TRBD1; j_call: TRBJ2-7; v_call: TRBV6-1; clone_size: .; cdr3_nt: TGTGCCAGCAGTGATACAGGGGGCGAGCAGTACTTC; cdr3_aa: CASSDTGGEQYF
d_call: TRBD1; j_call: TRBJ1-5; v_call: TRBV6-4; clone_size: .; cdr3_nt: TGTGCCAGCATTTCCGGGACAGGGGGCGCTTTGAGCAATCAGCCCCAGCATTTT; cdr3_aa: CASISGTGGALSNQPQHF
d_call: TRBD1; j_call: TRBJ1-4; v_call: TRBV5-6; clone_size: once; cdr3_nt: TGTGCCAGCAGCGCAAGGACAGGGAGGGCTGAAAAACTGTTTTTT; cdr3_aa: CASSARTGRAEKLFF
d_call: TRBD1; j_call: TRBJ1-2; v_call: TRBV16; clone_size: .; cdr3_nt: TGTGCCAGCAGCCTTCAGGGGGCAGCTGGCTACACCTTC; cdr3_aa: CASSLQGAAGYTF
d_call: .; j_call: TRBJ1-3; v_call: TRBV30; clone_size: few; cdr3_nt: TGTGCCTGGAGTGTAAGGGGGATAGCTGGAAACACCATATATTTT; cdr3_aa: CAWSVRGIAGNTIYF
d_call: TRBD1; j_call: TRBJ2-1; v_call: TRBV5-1; clone_size: .; cdr3_nt: TGCGCCAGCAGCTCGCGGACAGGGTCTGGCAATGAGCAGTTCTTC; cdr3_aa: CASSSRTGSGNEQFF
d_call: .; j_call: TRBJ2-1; v_call: TRBV9; clone_size: .; cdr3_nt: TGTGCCAGCAACCTCTGGGGGGCTAGCGGCTCCTACAATGAGCAGTTCTTC; cdr3_aa: CASNLWGASGSYNEQFF
d_call: .; j_call: TRBJ2-2; v_call: TRBV11-2; clone_size: .; cdr3_nt: TGTGCCAGCAGCTTGGCAGGGGTGGGGAACACCGGGGAGCTGTTTTTT; cdr3_aa: CASSLAGVGNTGELFF
d_call: .; j_call: TRBJ1-1; v_call: TRBV5-1; clone_size: .; cdr3_nt: TGCGCCAGCAGCTTCTATTTACAGCAGGTTAACACTGAAGCTTTCTTT; cdr3_aa: CASSFYLQQVNTEAFF
d_call: TRBD2; j_call: TRBJ2-7; v_call: TRBV2; clone_size: .; cdr3_nt: TGTGCCAGCAGTGAAGCGGGAGCGGGGGGGCTATACGAGCAGTACTTC; cdr3_aa: CASSEAGAGGLYEQYF
d_call: .; j_call: TRBJ2-1; v_call: TRBV4-2; clone_size: .; cdr3_nt: TGTGCCAGCAGCCAAGATGGGGGGGGCCTCTACAATGAGCAGTTCTTC; cdr3_aa: CASSQDGGGLYNEQFF
d_call: TRBD2; j_call: TRBJ2-1; v_call: TRBV30; clone_size: once; cdr3_nt: TGTGCCTGGAGTGTAAGGGGACTAGCGGGCCATGAGCAGTTCTTC; cdr3_aa: CAWSVRGLAGHEQFF
d_call: TRBD1; j_call: TRBJ2-7; v_call: TRBV3-1/TRBV3-2; clone_size: .; cdr3_nt: TGTGCCAGCAGCCAGTCGACAGGGATGGGATCCTACGAGCAGTACTTC; cdr3_aa: CASSQSTGMGSYEQYF
d_call: .; j_call: TRBJ1-1; v_call: TRBV2; clone_size: .; cdr3_nt: TGTGCCAGCAGTGACTACCAAAACACTGAAGCTTTCTTT; cdr3_aa: CASSDYQNTEAFF
d_call: .; j_call: TRBJ2-7; v_call: TRBV10-2; clone_size: .; cdr3_nt: TGCGCCAGCAGTGAGCCAAGATCACAGGGCTACGAGCAGTACTTC; cdr3_aa: CASSEPRSQGYEQYF
d_call: TRBD1; j_call: TRBJ1-1; v_call: TRBV4-3; clone_size: .; cdr3_nt: TGCGCCAGCAGCCAACCATCGGGACAGGGGGTCTCTGAAGCTTTCTTT; cdr3_aa: CASSQPSGQGVSEAFF
d_call: TRBD1; j_call: TRBJ2-1; v_call: TRBV29-1; clone_size: .; cdr3_nt: TGCAGCGTTGGGGACAGGGGAAACAATGAGCAGTTCTTC; cdr3_aa: CSVGDRGNNEQFF
d_call: TRBD1; j_call: TRBJ1-5; v_call: TRBV6-5; clone_size: .; cdr3_nt: TGTGCCAGCAACACAGGGGGGTTCAATCAGCCCCAGCATTTT; cdr3_aa: CASNTGGFNQPQHF
d_call: TRBD1; j_call: TRBJ1-1; v_call: TRBV28; clone_size: .; cdr3_nt: TGTGCCAGCAGAATTGACAGGGGTACTACTGAAGCTTTCTTT; cdr3_aa: CASRIDRGTTEAFF
d_call: TRBD1; j_call: TRBJ1-6; v_call: TRBV19; clone_size: .; cdr3_nt: TGTGCCAGTAGTATAGTTGGGACAGATAATTCACCCCTCCACTTT; cdr3_aa: CASSIVGTDNSPLHF
d_call: .; j_call: TRBJ1-2; v_call: TRBV5-6; clone_size: .; cdr3_nt: TGTGCCAGCAGCTTTAGGGGTTATGGCTACACCTTC; cdr3_aa: CASSFRGYGYTF
d_call: TRBD2; j_call: TRBJ2-3; v_call: TRBV7-2; clone_size: .; cdr3_nt: TGTGCCAGCAGCTACCGGACAAGGGACTATTTGGGCACAGATACGCAGTATTTT; cdr3_aa: CASSYRTRDYLGTDTQYF
d_call: TRBD1; j_call: TRBJ2-7; v_call: TRBV18; clone_size: .; cdr3_nt: TGTGCCAGCTCACCTCGCCTGGTCGGGACAGGGGGCGAGCAGTACTTC; cdr3_aa: CASSPRLVGTGGEQYF
d_call: TRBD2; j_call: TRBJ2-3; v_call: TRBV11-2; clone_size: .; cdr3_nt: TGTGCCAGCAGCTTTCGAGCGGGGGCTAGCACAGATACGCAGTATTTT; cdr3_aa: CASSFRAGASTDTQYF
d_call: TRBD2; j_call: TRBJ2-1; v_call: TRBV4-1; clone_size: few; cdr3_nt: TGCGCCAGCAGCCAAGAAGGTGTTAGCGGGGCTTACAATGAGCAGTTCTTC; cdr3_aa: CASSQEGVSGAYNEQFF
d_call: TRBD1; j_call: TRBJ1-2; v_call: TRBV7-2; clone_size: .; cdr3_nt: TGTGCCAGCAGCTCCCAACAGGGGACGTCCTCCTATGGCTACACCTTC; cdr3_aa: CASSSQQGTSSYGYTF
d_call: .; j_call: TRBJ1-1; v_call: TRBV5-8; clone_size: .; cdr3_nt: TGTGCCAGTAGCATCGGTGGGGGCGGCACTGAAGCTTTCTTT; cdr3_aa: CASSIGGGGTEAFF
d_call: TRBD2; j_call: TRBJ2-1; v_call: TRBV27; clone_size: once; cdr3_nt: TGTGCCAGCAGTTTATTACCAGCGGGGGGGCTTTACAATGAGCAGTTCTTC; cdr3_aa: CASSLLPAGGLYNEQFF
d_call: .; j_call: TRBJ2-1; v_call: TRBV5-1; clone_size: .; cdr3_nt: TGCGCCAGCGGCGCTATGGGGGCGGTCAATGAGCAGTTCTTC; cdr3_aa: CASGAMGAVNEQFF